This entry describes one TCR beta chain. PCR involved 60 Vbeta and 13 Jbeta primers. Produced via immunoSEQ multiplex PCR; TCRdb's table is partial and in-frame only. The profile shows roughly 130,000 clones, around 83% of them singletons. The sample originates from a study of cytomegalovirus exposure and HLA in healthy donors. Material: PBMCs. The TCR originated in a human donor in good health.

The CDR3 is CASSLEWGTTYEQYF. The CDR3 DNA reads TGTGCCAGCAGCTTGGAGTGGGGGACAACCTACGAGCAGTACTTC. The chain employs TRBV5-4 and TRBJ2-5; possibly TRBD1 for D (6 bases). The J call may be faulty, since TRBJ2-7 better matches the DNA end. Germline V lookup: CDR1 SGHNT, CDR2 YYREEE (reference sequence). CDR3 size: 15 residues.